This T cell receptor beta chain was identified in a study of T cell changes during pregnancy in multiple sclerosis. Method: immunoSEQ multiplex PCR; TCRdb's copy keeps in-frame clones and lacks some. The table includes about 52,000 clones, about 92% detected once. Germline V gene data show CDR1 as LGHNA and CDR2 as YNFKEQ. The CDR3 totals 16 residues. Trimming left V 0 bases short and J 1 base short, with 13 bases between. The clonotype originates from a female donor with multiple sclerosis, enrolled in a pregnancy study. The sequences come from CD4+ T cells from peripheral blood mononuclear cells, collected in the third trimester of pregnancy. The chain carries TRBV4-2 and TRBJ2-7; D not certain. CDR3 sequence reads: CASSQESSPQSYEQYF. The CDR3 bases are TGTGCCAGCAGCCAAGAATCCAGTCCCCAATCCTACGAGCAGTACTTC.